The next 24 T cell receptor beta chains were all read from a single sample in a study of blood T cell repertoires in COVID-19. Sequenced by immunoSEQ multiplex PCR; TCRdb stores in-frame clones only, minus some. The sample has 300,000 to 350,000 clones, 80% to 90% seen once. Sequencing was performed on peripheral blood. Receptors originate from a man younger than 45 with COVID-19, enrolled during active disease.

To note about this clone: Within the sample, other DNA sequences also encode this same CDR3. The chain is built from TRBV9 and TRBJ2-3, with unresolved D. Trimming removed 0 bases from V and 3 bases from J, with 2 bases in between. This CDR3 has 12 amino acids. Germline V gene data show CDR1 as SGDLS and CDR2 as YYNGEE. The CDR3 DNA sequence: TGTGCCAGCAGCGTAGCGACAGATACGCAGTATTTT. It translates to CASSVATDTQYF.

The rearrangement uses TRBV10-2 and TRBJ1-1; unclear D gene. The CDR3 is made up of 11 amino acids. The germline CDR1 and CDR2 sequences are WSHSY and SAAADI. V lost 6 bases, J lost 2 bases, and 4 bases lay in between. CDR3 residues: CASRRNTEAFF. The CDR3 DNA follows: TGCGCCAGCAGGAGAAACACTGAAGCTTTCTTT.

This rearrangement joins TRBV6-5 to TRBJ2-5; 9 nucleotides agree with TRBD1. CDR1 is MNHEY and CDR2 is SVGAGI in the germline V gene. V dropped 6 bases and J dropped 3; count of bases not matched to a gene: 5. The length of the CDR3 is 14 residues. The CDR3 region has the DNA TGTGCCAGCAGCCCCGGGACAGGGAAAGAGACCCAGTACTTC. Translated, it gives CASSPGTGKETQYF.

This CDR3 is CASSLVGLDRGLHEQFF. DNA of the CDR3: TGTGCCAGCAGCTTAGTGGGGCTAGACAGGGGATTACATGAGCAGTTCTTC. J is TRBJ2-1 and V is TRBV7-8, with TRBD1 matching 8 bases. V was clipped by 1 base and J by 8 bases; unmatched bases: 13. The CDR3 is made up of 17 amino acids. Germline V gene lookup returns CDR1 SGHVS and CDR2 FQNEAQ.

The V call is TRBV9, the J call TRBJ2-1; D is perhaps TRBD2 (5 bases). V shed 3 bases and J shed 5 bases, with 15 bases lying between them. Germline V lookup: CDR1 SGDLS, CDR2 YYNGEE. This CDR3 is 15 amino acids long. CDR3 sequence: CASSGLNGIHNEQFF. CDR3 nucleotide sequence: TGTGCCAGCAGCGGTCTTAACGGGATTCACAATGAGCAGTTCTTC.

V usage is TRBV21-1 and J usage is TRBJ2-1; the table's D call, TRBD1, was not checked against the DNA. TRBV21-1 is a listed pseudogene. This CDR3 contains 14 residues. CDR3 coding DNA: TGTGCCAGCAGAGCCCGGGACAGCTACAATGAGCAGTTCTTC. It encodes CASRARDSYNEQFF.

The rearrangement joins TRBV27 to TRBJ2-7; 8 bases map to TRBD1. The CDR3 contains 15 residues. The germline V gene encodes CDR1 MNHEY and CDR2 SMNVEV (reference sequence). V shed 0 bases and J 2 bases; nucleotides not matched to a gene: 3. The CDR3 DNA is TGTGCCAGCAGTTTATCCGGGACAGGAGCCTACGAGCAGTACTTC. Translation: CASSLSGTGAYEQYF.

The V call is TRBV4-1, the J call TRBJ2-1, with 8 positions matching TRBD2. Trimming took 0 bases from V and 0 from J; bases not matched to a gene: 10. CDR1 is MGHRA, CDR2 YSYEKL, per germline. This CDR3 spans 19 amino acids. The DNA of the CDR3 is TGCGCCAGCAGCCAAGAACGGGCGCGGGGGGCCAACTCCTACAATGAGCAGTTCTTC. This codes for CASSQERARGANSYNEQFF.

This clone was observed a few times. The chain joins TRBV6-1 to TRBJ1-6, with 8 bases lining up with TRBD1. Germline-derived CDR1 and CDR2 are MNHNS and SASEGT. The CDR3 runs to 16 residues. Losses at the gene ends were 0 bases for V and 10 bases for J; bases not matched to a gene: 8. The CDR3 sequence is CASSEASGQGNSPLHF. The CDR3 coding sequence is TGTGCCAGCAGTGAAGCGTCAGGACAGGGCAACTCACCCCTCCACTTT.

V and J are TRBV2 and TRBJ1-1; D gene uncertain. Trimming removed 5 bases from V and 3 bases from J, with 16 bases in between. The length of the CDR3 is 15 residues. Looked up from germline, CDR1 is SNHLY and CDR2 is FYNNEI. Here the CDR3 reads CASSLFSTRDTEAFF. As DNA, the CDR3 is TGTGCCAGCAGTTTATTCTCTACGAGGGACACTGAAGCTTTCTTT.

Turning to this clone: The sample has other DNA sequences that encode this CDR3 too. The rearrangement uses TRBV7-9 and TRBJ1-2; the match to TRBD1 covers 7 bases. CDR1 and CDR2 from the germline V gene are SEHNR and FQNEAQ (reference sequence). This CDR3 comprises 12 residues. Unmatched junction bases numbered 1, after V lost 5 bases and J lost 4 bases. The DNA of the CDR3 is TGTGCCAGCAGCCCAGGGGGCTATGGCTACACCTTC. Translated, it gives CASSPGGYGYTF.

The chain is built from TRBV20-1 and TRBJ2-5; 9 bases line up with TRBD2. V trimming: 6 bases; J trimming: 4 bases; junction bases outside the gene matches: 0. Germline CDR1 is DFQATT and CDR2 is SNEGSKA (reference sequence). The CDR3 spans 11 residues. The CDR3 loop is CSAAGGETQYF. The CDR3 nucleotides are TGCAGTGCAGCGGGGGGAGAGACCCAGTACTTC.

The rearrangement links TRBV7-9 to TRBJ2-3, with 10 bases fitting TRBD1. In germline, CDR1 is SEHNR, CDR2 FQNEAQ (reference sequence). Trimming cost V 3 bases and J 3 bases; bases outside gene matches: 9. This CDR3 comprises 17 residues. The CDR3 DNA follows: TGTGCCAGCAGCTTCCCAACCGGGACAGGGGCGACAGATACGCAGTATTTT. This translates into CASSFPTGTGATDTQYF.

The CDR3 nucleotides read TGTGCCAGCAGTCCCAAACAGGGGCGTAAGAACACTGAAGCTTTCTTT. It translates to CASSPKQGRKNTEAFF. This chain joins TRBV27 and TRBJ1-1; 7 positions agree with TRBD1. Germline trimming cut 5 bases from V and 1 base from J; bases unmatched to any gene: 10. The CDR3 spans 16 residues. CDR1 MNHEY and CDR2 SMNVEV come from the germline V gene (reference sequence).

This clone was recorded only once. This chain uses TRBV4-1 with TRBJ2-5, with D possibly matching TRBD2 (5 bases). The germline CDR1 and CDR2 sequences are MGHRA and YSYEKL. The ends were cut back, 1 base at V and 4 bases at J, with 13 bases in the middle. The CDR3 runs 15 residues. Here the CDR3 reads CASSQGNSEGETQYF. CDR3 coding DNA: TGCGCCAGCAGCCAAGGGAATAGCGAGGGAGAGACCCAGTACTTC.

CDR3 residues: CASSLNSGGTEAFF. The CDR3 DNA is TGTGCCAGCAGCTTAAACTCAGGGGGTACTGAAGCTTTCTTT. V and J are TRBV7-3 and TRBJ1-1, with 7 bases that match TRBD1. Trimming at V came to 1 base and at J to 5 bases, leaving 4 bases not matched to a gene. Germline V gives CDR1 SGHTA, CDR2 FQGTGA. This CDR3 has 14 amino acids.

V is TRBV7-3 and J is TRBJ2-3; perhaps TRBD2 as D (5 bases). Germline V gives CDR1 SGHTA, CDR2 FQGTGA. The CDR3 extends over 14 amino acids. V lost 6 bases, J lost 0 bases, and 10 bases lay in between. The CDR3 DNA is TGTGCCAGCAGTTCGTGGACTAGCACAGATACGCAGTATTTT. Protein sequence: CASSSWTSTDTQYF.

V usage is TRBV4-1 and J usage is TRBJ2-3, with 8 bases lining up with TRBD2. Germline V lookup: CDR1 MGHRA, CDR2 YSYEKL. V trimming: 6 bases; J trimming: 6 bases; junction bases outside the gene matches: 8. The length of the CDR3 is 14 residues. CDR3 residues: CASSPGLGTDTQYF. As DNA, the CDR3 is TGCGCCAGCAGTCCGGGACTAGGTACGGATACGCAGTATTTT.

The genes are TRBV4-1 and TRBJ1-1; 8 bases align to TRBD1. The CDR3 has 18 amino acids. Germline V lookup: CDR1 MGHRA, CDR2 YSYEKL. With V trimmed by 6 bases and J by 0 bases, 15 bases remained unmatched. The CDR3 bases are TGCGCCAGCAGTCCCGGTTCCGCCAGGGGGCGCCTGAACACTGAAGCTTTCTTT. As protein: CASSPGSARGRLNTEAFF.

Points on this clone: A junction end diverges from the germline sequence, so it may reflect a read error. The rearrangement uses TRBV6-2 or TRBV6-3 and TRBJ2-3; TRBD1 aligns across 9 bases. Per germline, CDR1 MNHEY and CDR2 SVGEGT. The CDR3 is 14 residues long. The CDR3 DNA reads TGTGCCAGCAATTACGACAGGGGGGTAGATACGCAGTATTTT. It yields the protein CASNYDRGVDTQYF.

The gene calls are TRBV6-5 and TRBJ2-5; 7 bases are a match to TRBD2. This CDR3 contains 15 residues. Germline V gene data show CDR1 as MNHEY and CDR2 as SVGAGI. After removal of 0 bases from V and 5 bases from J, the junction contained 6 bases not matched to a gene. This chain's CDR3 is CASSYSLLAWETQYF. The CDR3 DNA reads TGTGCCAGCAGTTACTCGTTACTAGCGTGGGAGACCCAGTACTTC.

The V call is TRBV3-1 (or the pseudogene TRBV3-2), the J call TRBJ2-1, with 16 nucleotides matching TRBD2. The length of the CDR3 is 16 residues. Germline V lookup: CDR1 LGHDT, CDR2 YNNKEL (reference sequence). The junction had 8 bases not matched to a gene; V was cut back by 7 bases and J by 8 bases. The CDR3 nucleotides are TGTGCCAGCACCCTTGGGACTAGCGGGGGGGCAGATGAGCAGTTCTTC. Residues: CASTLGTSGGADEQFF.

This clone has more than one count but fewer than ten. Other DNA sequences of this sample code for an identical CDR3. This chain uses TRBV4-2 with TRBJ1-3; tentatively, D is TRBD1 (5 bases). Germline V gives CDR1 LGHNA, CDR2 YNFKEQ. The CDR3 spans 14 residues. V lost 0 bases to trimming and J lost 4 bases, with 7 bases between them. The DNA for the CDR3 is TGTGCCAGCAGCCAAGACAGGGTCGGAAACACCATATATTTT. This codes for CASSQDRVGNTIYF.

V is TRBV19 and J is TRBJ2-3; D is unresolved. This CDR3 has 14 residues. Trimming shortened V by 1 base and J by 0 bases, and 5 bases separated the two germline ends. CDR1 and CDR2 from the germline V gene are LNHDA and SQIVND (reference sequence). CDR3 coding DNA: TGTGCCAGTAGTATAGTCATTAGCACAGATACGCAGTATTTT. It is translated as CASSIVISTDTQYF.